The present T cell receptor (beta chain) was sequenced within a study of siplizumab effects on memory and regulatory T cells. Study-wide findings and caveats: Alloreactive sequences whose origin lay in unstimulated CD4+ memory cells were significantly reduced by siplizumab. Memory T cells appeared less diverse than naive cells, which seemed to contribute substantially to alloresponse. Controls showed an average of roughly 30% Treg-derived mappable alloreactive CD4+ clones, while siplizumab showed about 71%.

Regarding this clone: Its antigen is not known.

Assay used: immunoSEQ multiplex PCR; TCRdb lists only in-frame clones, some missing. The sample shows fewer than 110,000 clones, around nine tenths of them seen only once. Sequencing was done on a sample of non-Treg CD4+ T cells sorted from blood. This sequence was found in a human donor in good health.

The CDR3 nucleotides read TGTGCCAGCAGCGGCAGCGGGAGGCCCGGTGGGGAGACCCAGTACTTC. This sequence encodes CASSGSGRPGGETQYF. This sequence joins TRBV7-2 and TRBJ2-5, with 9 bases matching TRBD2. Germline CDR1 SGHTA, CDR2 FQGNSA. The ends lost 5 bases at V and 5 bases at J; junction bases unmatched: 12. The CDR3 contains 16 residues.